This TCR beta chain was sequenced during a study of identical twins. Everyone who gave samples was a healthy Caucasian. On this clonotype: Its antigen is currently unknown.

General observations from the study: Recombination models fit unrelated individuals' TCR alpha sharing but underestimated twins'.

MiXCR was run by TCRdb on the 5' RACE reads, yielding one entry per CDR3 protein. The repertoire has 210,000 or so distinct CDR3 sequences, more than 15% of them found once; the top ten carry 40%. The CDR3 has 12 amino acids. The germline V and J ends were trimmed by 6 bases and 5 bases, with 8 bases remaining between them. Germline V gene sequence: CDR1 MNHEY, CDR2 SMNVEV (reference sequence). Another study also made use of these data, one on T cells expressing NK-cell markers.

The sequencing sample was made of CD8+ T cells sorted from blood. This TCR derives from a woman aged 18-29 years in good health. The rearrangement joins TRBV27 to TRBJ2-1; no clear D. The CDR3 bases are TGTGCCAGCAGGGAAATGAACAATGAGCAGTTCTTC. Translated, it gives CASREMNNEQFF.